A selection of T cell receptor beta chains follows, all from one sample in a study of human T cells and chemical hapten exposure. Using its own MiXCR run on the RACE reads, TCRdb lists one record per CDR3 protein. The profile covers 50,000 to 65,000 distinct CDR3 sequences, with around 6.6% appearing a single time and approximately 1.6% taken by the ten largest. Specimen: whole blood, collected in connection with sensitization to the hapten diphenylcyclopropenone (DPC). The receptors were gathered from a woman aged 25 to 45 with alopecia areata. Some clones in this sample may be carry-over from other donors' samples. Both conserved end residues are part of each CDR3. D genes are given only for firm matches. Some rows have no size entry. The others give once, few or many, or a class for an expanded clone.

>NA|TRBV3-1|NA|TRBJ2-4
CASSYLIPGRKPEAKNIQYF
TGTGCCAGCAGCTATTTGATTCCGGGACGTAAGCCTGAAGCCAAAAACATTCAGTACTTC
>TRBD1|TRBV29-1|many|TRBJ1-1
CSVVLDRARPEAFF
TGCAGCGTTGTTCTCGACAGGGCCAGGCCTGAAGCTTTCTTT
>NA|TRBV4-1|many|TRBJ1-2
CASSQEGPGTYGYTF
TGCGCCAGCAGCCAAGAAGGTCCAGGGACCTATGGCTACACCTTC
>NA|TRBV27|many|TRBJ2-7
CASSLEVGYEQYF
TGTGCCAGCAGTTTAGAGGTAGGCTACGAGCAGTACTTC
>TRBD2|TRBV29-1|many|TRBJ2-7
CSATVGGGYEQYF
TGCAGCGCCACCGTCGGGGGGGGGTACGAGCAGTACTTC
>NA|TRBV7-2|few|TRBJ2-2
CASSPVGVNTGELFF
TGTGCCAGCAGCCCAGTCGGAGTAAACACCGGGGAGCTGTTTTTT
>NA|TRBV5-5|many|TRBJ1-2
CASSFRDPSDYGYTF
TGTGCCAGCAGCTTTAGGGACCCGTCCGACTATGGCTACACCTTC
>NA|TRBV7-3|many|TRBJ2-7
CASSSQMGAGQYF
TGTGCCAGCAGCTCCCAAATGGGGGCCGGGCAGTACTTC
>TRBD1|TRBV6-1|many|TRBJ2-7
CASHQTGNGYEQYF
TGTGCCAGCCACCAGACAGGGAATGGTTACGAGCAGTACTTC
>NA|TRBV30|NA|TRBJ2-6
CAWSLGAGANVLTF
TGTGCCTGGAGTTTGGGCGCCGGGGCCAACGTCCTGACTTTC
>TRBD1|TRBV12-3/TRBV12-4|many|TRBJ2-3
CASSFGTDSTDTQYF
TGTGCCAGCAGTTTTGGGACAGATAGCACAGATACGCAGTATTTT
>TRBD1|TRBV19|many|TRBJ1-1
CASSRSPGQGRTEAFF
TGTGCCAGTAGTCGGTCCCCGGGACAGGGAAGGACTGAAGCTTTCTTT
>NA|TRBV2|NA|TRBJ1-2
CASRGQNYGRYGYTF
TGTGCCAGCCGGGGCCAGAACTACGGCAGATATGGCTACACCTTC
>NA|TRBV2|many|TRBJ2-7
CASSEVGGEAFSYEQYF
TGTGCCAGCAGTGAAGTTGGAGGGGAAGCCTTCTCCTACGAGCAGTACTTC
>NA|TRBV11-2|NA|TRBJ2-7
CASSLSSRGIHEQYF
TGTGCCAGCAGCTTATCCTCCAGGGGAATTCACGAGCAGTACTTC
>NA|TRBV4-1|many|TRBJ2-3
CASSQQDYPTDTQYF
TGCGCCAGCAGCCAACAGGACTACCCCACAGATACGCAGTATTTT
>TRBD2|TRBV3-1|many|TRBJ2-1
CASSQGLAHSEQFF
TGTGCCAGCAGCCAAGGACTAGCGCATAGTGAGCAGTTCTTC
>NA|TRBV11-2|few|TRBJ2-4
CASSSRTVAYGKNIQYF
TGTGCCAGCAGCTCCCGGACAGTCGCTTATGGCAAAAACATTCAGTACTTC
>NA|TRBV27|many|TRBJ1-1
CASSLSMNTEAFF
TGTGCCAGCAGTTTATCCATGAACACTGAAGCTTTCTTT
>NA|TRBV20-1|many|TRBJ1-1
CSARDPGRQSLEAFF
TGCAGTGCTAGGGATCCGGGACGCCAAAGTCTTGAAGCTTTCTTT
>TRBD1|TRBV12-3/TRBV12-4|many|TRBJ1-2
CASSPTTGGGYGYTF
TGTGCCAGCAGTCCAACGACAGGGGGCGGCTATGGCTACACCTTC
>NA|TRBV7-2|many|TRBJ1-5
CASSPQRMGNQPQHF
TGTGCCAGCAGCCCGCAGCGAATGGGCAATCAGCCCCAGCATTTT
>TRBD2|TRBV9|NA|TRBJ2-3
CASSVGSGLTDTQYF
TGTGCCAGCAGCGTAGGTAGCGGGCTCACAGATACGCAGTATTTT
>NA|TRBV18|many|TRBJ2-4
CASSPSGVLAKNIQYF
TGTGCCAGCTCACCCTCAGGGGTTCTAGCCAAAAACATTCAGTACTTC
>TRBD1|TRBV2|many|TRBJ1-5
CASEQGSISNQPQHF
TGTGCCAGTGAACAGGGGTCTATAAGCAATCAGCCCCAGCATTTT
>TRBD1|TRBV10-3|many|TRBJ2-7
CAISEGQGFPYEQYF
TGTGCCATCAGTGAGGGACAGGGATTCCCTTACGAGCAGTACTTC
>NA|TRBV25-1|NA|TRBJ1-3
CASSELGLTNTIYF
TGTGCCAGCAGTGAATTGGGGCTTACTAACACCATATATTTT
>NA|TRBV20-1|once|TRBJ1-1
CSARGQLAEAFF
TGCAGTGCTAGAGGACAGCTAGCTGAAGCTTTCTTT
>TRBD1|TRBV18|many|TRBJ2-5
CASSPSAGQEETQYF
TGTGCCAGCTCACCCTCCGCGGGACAGGAGGAGACCCAGTACTTC
>NA|TRBV4-2|many|TRBJ1-5
CASSQESGSISNQPQHF
TGTGCCAGCAGCCAAGAGTCGGGCAGCATAAGCAATCAGCCCCAGCATTTT
>NA|TRBV7-9|few|TRBJ2-5
CASSLARGGQETQYF
TGTGCCAGCAGCTTAGCGCGTGGGGGGCAAGAGACCCAGTACTTC
>NA|TRBV12-3/TRBV12-4|many|TRBJ1-6
CASSFRSYNSPLHF
TGTGCCAGCAGTTTCAGGTCCTATAATTCACCCCTCCACTTT
>NA|TRBV5-5|few|TRBJ1-4
CASSLDGRGKLFF
TGTGCCAGCAGCTTGGACGGAAGGGGAAAACTGTTTTTT
>NA|TRBV20-1|many|TRBJ1-1
CSARARGYVEAFF
TGCAGTGCTAGAGCCAGAGGGTACGTTGAAGCTTTCTTT
>NA|TRBV27|many|TRBJ2-7
CASSPRHLFEQYF
TGTGCCAGCAGTCCCCGGCATTTGTTCGAGCAGTACTTC
>NA|TRBV6-2/TRBV6-3|many|TRBJ2-5
CASSLGETQYF
TGTGCCAGCAGTCTCGGGGAGACCCAGTACTTC
>NA|TRBV5-1|many|TRBJ1-1
CASSLAGGSHPEAFF
TGCGCCAGCAGCTTGGCCGGGGGGAGTCATCCTGAAGCTTTCTTT